This passage covers 3 T cell receptor beta chains from one sample sequenced in a study of Ad26.COV2.S vaccination and SARS-CoV-2 variants. Treatment defined: around 19 received Ad26.COV2.S at low or high dose, single or two shots; roughly five received placebo; per-sample allocation not given. Sampling was done on day 63 after the first vaccine or placebo injection. Sequencing was performed with immunoSEQ multiplex PCR; in TCRdb, only in-frame clones are kept and a portion is missing. Of 300,000 to 350,000 clones listed, approximately 80% are singletons. The source material was peripheral blood, sampled in a trial of Ad26.COV2.S vaccine versus placebo. These receptors originate from a person aged 18-60 years who received the Ad26.COV2.S COVID-19 vaccine or a placebo.

The rearrangement links TRBV11-2 to TRBJ2-2; 8 nucleotides match TRBD2. After removal of 4 bases from V and 2 bases from J, the junction contained 9 bases not matched to a gene. Germline V gene sequence: CDR1 SGHAT, CDR2 FQNNGV. This CDR3 is built from 17 residues. This CDR3 reads CASSYGTRMYNTGELFF. The CDR3, as DNA: TGTGCCAGCAGCTACGGGACTAGAATGTATAACACCGGGGAGCTGTTTTTT.

The chain carries TRBV5-1 and TRBJ2-3; 9 nucleotides agree with TRBD2. After removal of 3 bases from V and 3 bases from J, the junction contained 5 bases not matched to a gene. Germline CDR1 reads SGHRS; CDR2 reads YFSETQ. This CDR3 is built from 15 residues. In DNA, the CDR3 is TGCGCCAGCAGCTCGGGCGGGGGGGCAACAGATACGCAGTATTTT. Translating it yields CASSSGGGATDTQYF. Looking up the rest from reference TRBV5-1 and TRBJ2-3 gives the full variable domain: KAGVTQTPRYLIKTRGQQVTLSCSPISGHRSVSWYQQTPGQGLQFLFEYFSETQRNKGNFPGRFSGRQFSNSRSEMNVSTLELGDSALYLCASSSGGGATDTQYFGPGTRLTVL.

This clone appeared once. The chain links TRBV14 to TRBJ2-1; 8 bases fit TRBD2. Looked up from germline, CDR1 is SGHDN and CDR2 is FVKESK. The CDR3 contains 15 residues. V lost 5 bases and J lost 5; bases outside the gene matches: 8. The CDR3 sequence: CASSDGGAFNNEQFF. As DNA, the CDR3 is TGTGCCAGCAGCGACGGGGGGGCTTTCAACAATGAGCAGTTCTTC.